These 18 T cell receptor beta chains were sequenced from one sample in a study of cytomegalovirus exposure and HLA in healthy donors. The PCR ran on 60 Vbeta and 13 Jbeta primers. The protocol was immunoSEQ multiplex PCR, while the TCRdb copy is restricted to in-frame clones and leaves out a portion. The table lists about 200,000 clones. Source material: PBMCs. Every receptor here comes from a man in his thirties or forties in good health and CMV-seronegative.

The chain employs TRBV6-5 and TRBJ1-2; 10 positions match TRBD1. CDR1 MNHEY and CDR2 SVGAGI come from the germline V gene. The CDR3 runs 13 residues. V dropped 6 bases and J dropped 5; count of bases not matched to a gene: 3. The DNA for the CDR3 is TGTGCCAGCAGGGGGACAGGGGTTTATGGCTACACCTTC. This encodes CASRGTGVYGYTF.

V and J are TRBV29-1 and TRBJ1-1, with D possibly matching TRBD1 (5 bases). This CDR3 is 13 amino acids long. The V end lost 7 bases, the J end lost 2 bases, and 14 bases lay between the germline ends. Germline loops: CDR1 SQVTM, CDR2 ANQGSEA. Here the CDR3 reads CSALTETNTEAFF. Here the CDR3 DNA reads TGCAGCGCACTGACAGAAACCAACACTGAAGCTTTCTTT.

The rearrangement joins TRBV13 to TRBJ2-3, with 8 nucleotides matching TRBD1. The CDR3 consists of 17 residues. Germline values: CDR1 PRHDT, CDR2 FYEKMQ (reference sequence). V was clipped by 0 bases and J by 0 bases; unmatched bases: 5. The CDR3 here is CASSLGWDRPSTDTQYF. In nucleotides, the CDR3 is TGTGCCAGCAGCTTAGGATGGGACAGGCCGAGCACAGATACGCAGTATTTT.

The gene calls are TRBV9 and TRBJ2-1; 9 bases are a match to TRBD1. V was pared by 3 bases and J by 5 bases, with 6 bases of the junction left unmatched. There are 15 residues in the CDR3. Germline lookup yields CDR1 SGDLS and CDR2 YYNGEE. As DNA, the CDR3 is TGTGCCAGCAGCGAAACAGGGGGCATCAACAATGAGCAGTTCTTC. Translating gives CASSETGGINNEQFF.

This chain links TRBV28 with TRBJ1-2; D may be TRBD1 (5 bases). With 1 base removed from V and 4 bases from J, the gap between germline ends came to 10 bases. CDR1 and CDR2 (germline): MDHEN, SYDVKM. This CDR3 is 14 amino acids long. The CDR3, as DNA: TGTGCCAGCAGTTTATCTGTCAGGGCCTATGGCTACACCTTC. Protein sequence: CASSLSVRAYGYTF.

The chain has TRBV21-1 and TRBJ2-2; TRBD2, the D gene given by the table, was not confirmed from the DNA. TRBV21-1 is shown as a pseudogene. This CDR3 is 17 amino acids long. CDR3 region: CASSKELAGRPHRGAVF. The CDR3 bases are TGTGCCAGCAGCAAAGAACTAGCGGGGAGGCCACACCGGGGAGCTGTTTTT.

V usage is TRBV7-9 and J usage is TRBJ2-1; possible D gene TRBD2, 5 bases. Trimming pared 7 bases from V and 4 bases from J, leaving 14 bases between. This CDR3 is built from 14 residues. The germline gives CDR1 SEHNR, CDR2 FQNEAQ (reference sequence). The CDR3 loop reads CASIDGIIYNEQFF. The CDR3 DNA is TGTGCCAGCATCGACGGGATAATATACAATGAGCAGTTCTTC.

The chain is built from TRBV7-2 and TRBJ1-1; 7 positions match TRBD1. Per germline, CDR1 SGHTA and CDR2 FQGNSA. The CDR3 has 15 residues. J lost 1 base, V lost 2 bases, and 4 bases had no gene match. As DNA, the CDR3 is TGTGCCAGCAGCTTATGGACAGGACAGAACACTGAAGCTTTCTTT. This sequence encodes CASSLWTGQNTEAFF.

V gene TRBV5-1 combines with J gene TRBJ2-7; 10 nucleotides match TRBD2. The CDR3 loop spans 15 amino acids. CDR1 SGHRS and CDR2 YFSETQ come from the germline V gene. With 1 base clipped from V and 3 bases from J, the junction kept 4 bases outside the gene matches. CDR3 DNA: TGCGCCAGCAGCTTGACTAGCGGGGACCGCTACGAGCAGTACTTC. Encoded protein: CASSLTSGDRYEQYF.

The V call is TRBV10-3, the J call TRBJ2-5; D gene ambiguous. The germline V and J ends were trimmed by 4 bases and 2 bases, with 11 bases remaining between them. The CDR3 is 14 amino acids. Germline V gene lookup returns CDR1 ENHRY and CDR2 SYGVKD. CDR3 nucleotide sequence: TGTGCCATCAGTGGGGTCTCGCGGCAAGAGACCCAGTACTTC. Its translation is CAISGVSRQETQYF.

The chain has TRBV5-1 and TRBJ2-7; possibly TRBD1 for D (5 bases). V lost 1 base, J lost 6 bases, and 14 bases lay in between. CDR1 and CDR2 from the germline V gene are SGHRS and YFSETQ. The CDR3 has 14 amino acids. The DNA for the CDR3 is TGCGCCAGCAGCTTGACAAGTGACAGCTCCGAGCAGTACTTC. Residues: CASSLTSDSSEQYF.

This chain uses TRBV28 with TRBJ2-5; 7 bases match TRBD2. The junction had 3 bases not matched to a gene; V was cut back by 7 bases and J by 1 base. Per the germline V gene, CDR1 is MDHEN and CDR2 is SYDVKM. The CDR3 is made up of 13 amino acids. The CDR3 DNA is TGTGCCAGCACCCGGGGGGTCCAAGAGACCCAGTACTTC. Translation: CASTRGVQETQYF.

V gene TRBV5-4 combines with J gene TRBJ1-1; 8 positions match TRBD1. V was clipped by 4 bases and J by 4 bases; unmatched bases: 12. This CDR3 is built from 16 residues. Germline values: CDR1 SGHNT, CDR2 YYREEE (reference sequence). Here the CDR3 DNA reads TGTGCCAGCAGCCCAGGGGGCTCGGGAGCGAGCACTGAAGCTTTCTTT. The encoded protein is CASSPGGSGASTEAFF.

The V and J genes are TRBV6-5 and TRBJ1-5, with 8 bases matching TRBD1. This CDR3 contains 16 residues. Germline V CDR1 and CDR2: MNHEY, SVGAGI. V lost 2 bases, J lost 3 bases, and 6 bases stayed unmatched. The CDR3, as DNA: TGTGCCAGCAGTTACGCGGCAGGGGGCTTCAATCAGCCCCAGCATTTT. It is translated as CASSYAAGGFNQPQHF.

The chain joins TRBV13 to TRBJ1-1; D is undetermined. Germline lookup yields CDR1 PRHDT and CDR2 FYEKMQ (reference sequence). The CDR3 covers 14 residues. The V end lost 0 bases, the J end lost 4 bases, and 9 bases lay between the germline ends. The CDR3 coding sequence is TGTGCCAGCAGCTTAGGCAGGTGGGCCACTGAAGCTTTCTTT. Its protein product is CASSLGRWATEAFF. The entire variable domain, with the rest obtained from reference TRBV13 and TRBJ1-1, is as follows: AAGVIQSPRHLIKEKRETATLKCYPIPRHDTVYWYQQGPGQDPQFLISFYEKMQSDKGSIPDRFSAQQFSDYHSELNMSSLELGDSALYFCASSLGRWATEAFFGQGTRLTVV.

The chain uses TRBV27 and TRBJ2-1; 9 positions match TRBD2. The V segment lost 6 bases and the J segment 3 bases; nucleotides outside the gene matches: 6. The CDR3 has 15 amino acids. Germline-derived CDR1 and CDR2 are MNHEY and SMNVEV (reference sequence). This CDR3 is CASRARLADYNEQFF. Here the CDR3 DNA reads TGTGCCAGCAGGGCGAGACTAGCGGACTACAATGAGCAGTTCTTC.

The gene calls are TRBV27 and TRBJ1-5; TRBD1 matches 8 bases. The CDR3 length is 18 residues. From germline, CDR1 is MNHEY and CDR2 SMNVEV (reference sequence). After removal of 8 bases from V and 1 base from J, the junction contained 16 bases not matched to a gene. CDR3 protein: CASRRQGQGARSNQPQHF. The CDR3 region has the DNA TGTGCCAGCCGCCGGCAGGGGCAGGGGGCCCGAAGCAATCAGCCCCAGCATTTT.

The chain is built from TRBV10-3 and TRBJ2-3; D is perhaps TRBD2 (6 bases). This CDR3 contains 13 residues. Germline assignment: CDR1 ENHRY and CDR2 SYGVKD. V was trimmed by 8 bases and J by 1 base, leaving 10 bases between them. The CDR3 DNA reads TGTGCCATCGCCGAGCGGGGCACAGATACGCAGTATTTT. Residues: CAIAERGTDTQYF.